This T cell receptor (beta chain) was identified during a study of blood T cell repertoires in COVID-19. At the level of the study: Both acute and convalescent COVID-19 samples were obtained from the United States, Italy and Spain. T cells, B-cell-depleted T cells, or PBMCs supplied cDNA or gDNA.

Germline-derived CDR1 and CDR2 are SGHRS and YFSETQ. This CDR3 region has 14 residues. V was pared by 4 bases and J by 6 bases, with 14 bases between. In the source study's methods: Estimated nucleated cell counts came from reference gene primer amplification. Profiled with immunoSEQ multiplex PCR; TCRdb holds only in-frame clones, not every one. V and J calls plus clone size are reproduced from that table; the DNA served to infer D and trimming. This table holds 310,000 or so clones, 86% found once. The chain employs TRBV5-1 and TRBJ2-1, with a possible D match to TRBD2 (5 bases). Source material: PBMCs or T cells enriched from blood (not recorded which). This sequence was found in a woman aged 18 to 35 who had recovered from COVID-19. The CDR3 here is CASSRPDSANEQFF. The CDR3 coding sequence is TGCGCCAGCAGCCGCCCGGACTCAGCCAATGAGCAGTTCTTC.